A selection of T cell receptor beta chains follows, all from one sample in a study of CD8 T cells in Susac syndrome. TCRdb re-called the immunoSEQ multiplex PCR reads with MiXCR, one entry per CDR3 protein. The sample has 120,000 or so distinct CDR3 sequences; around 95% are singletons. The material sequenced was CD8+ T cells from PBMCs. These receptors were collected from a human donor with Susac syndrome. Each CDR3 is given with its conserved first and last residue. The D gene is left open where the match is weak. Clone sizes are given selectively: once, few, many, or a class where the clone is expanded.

CASSHKTEAFF	TGTGCCAGCAGCCACAAGACTGAAGCTTTCTTT	.	.	11	TRBV4-2	TRBJ1-1
CATERELAGSEQYF	TGTGCCACCGAACGGGAACTAGCGGGTAGCGAGCAGTACTTC	TRBD2	.	14	TRBV10-3	TRBJ2-7
CASSVEYGPSAYGYTF	TGTGCCAGCAGCGTAGAATACGGCCCGTCCGCCTATGGCTACACCTTC	.	.	16	TRBV9	TRBJ1-2
CASSHRFTDTQYF	TGTGCCAGCAGCCATAGATTCACAGATACGCAGTATTTT	.	once	13	TRBV4-2	TRBJ2-3
CASSQDPLAMNTGELFF	TGCGCCAGCAGCCAAGATCCACTAGCGATGAACACCGGGGAGCTGTTTTTT	TRBD2	.	17	TRBV4-3	TRBJ2-2
CSAISGITETQYF	TGCAGTGCTATAAGTGGGATCACAGAGACCCAGTACTTC	.	.	13	TRBV20-1	TRBJ2-5
CASSLVTRTYNEQFF	TGCGCCAGCAGCTTGGTGACGAGGACCTACAATGAGCAGTTCTTC	.	.	15	TRBV5-1	TRBJ2-1
CASSVGQGKETQYF	TGTGCCAGCAGCGTAGGACAGGGGAAAGAGACCCAGTACTTC	TRBD1	.	14	TRBV9	TRBJ2-5
CASKRLAGDRDEQYF	TGTGCCAGCAAGCGACTAGCGGGAGACAGGGACGAGCAGTACTTC	TRBD2	.	15	TRBV6-1	TRBJ2-7
CASSHPRAGHTEAFF	TGTGCCAGCAGCCACCCTCGTGCAGGGCACACTGAAGCTTTCTTT	.	once	15	TRBV14	TRBJ1-1
CSVETSSSGLNTGELFF	TGCAGCGTTGAGACATCTTCGAGCGGCCTGAACACCGGGGAGCTGTTTTTT	.	.	17	TRBV29-1	TRBJ2-2
CASSESHRTEMNTEAFF	TGCGCCAGCAGTGAGTCCCACAGGACAGAGATGAACACTGAAGCTTTCTTT	.	.	17	TRBV10-1	TRBJ1-1
CASSTWDRAQPQHF	TGTGCCAGCAGTACCTGGGACAGGGCTCAGCCCCAGCATTTT	TRBD1	.	14	TRBV6-2/TRBV6-3	TRBJ1-5
CASRRTDTQYF	TGCGCCAGCCGCCGCACAGATACGCAGTATTTT	.	.	11	TRBV5-1	TRBJ2-3
CSAEAYRGPGANVLTF	TGCAGTGCAGAAGCATACAGGGGGCCTGGGGCCAACGTCCTGACTTTC	TRBD1	.	16	TRBV20-1	TRBJ2-6
CASSEIRGTGANVLTF	TGTGCCAGCAGTGAAATTCGAGGGACTGGGGCCAACGTCCTGACTTTC	.	.	16	TRBV2	TRBJ2-6
CASSQGRDTFSTDTQYF	TGTGCCAGCAGCCAAGGCCGGGACACTTTCAGCACAGATACGCAGTATTTT	.	.	17	TRBV3-1	TRBJ2-3
CASSRPGCEQFF	TGTGCCAGCAGCCGCCCGGGGTGTGAGCAGTTCTTC	.	.	12	TRBV3-1	TRBJ2-1
CASSEGVANTDTQYF	TGTGCCAGCAGTGAAGGGGTAGCCAACACAGATACGCAGTATTTT	.	.	15	TRBV2	TRBJ2-3
CASSLSASGINDEQYF	TGTGCCAGCAGTTTGTCGGCTAGCGGGATCAACGACGAGCAGTACTTC	TRBD2	.	16	TRBV12-3/TRBV12-4	TRBJ2-7
CAWIPEGNTEAFF	TGTGCCTGGATCCCAGAAGGGAACACTGAAGCTTTCTTT	.	.	13	TRBV30	TRBJ1-1
CASSSDGLSSPLHF	TGTGCCAGCAGCTCGGACGGTCTGTCCTCACCCCTCCACTTT	.	once	14	TRBV11-2	TRBJ1-6
CASSSSGEAFF	TGTGCCAGCAGCTCCTCAGGGGAAGCTTTCTTT	.	.	11	TRBV11-2	TRBJ1-1
CASSQTGDQETQYF	TGTGCCAGCAGCCAGACAGGGGACCAAGAGACCCAGTACTTC	TRBD1	.	14	TRBV7-9	TRBJ2-5
CASSVSFGDRGNEQFF	TGTGCCAGCAGTGTCTCATTTGGGGACAGGGGCAATGAGCAGTTCTTC	TRBD1	.	16	TRBV6-4	TRBJ2-1
CASSSGQGATNEQFF	TGTGCCAGCAGTTCGGGACAGGGGGCAACCAATGAGCAGTTCTTC	TRBD1	once	15	TRBV6-2/TRBV6-3	TRBJ2-1
CAWGNGGETTEAFF	TGTGCCTGGGGGAATGGCGGAGAGACCACTGAAGCTTTCTTT	.	.	14	TRBV30	TRBJ1-1
CASSQHPMDGGGTQYF	TGCGCCAGCAGCCAACACCCCATGGACGGAGGAGGTACGCAGTATTTT	.	.	16	TRBV4-1	TRBJ2-3
CASSFDIPTNEKLFF	TGTGCCAGCAGCTTTGACATACCAACTAATGAAAAACTGTTTTTT	.	.	15	TRBV16	TRBJ1-4
CASRSRDRAPNEKLFF	TGTGCCAGCAGGTCCCGGGACAGGGCCCCAAATGAAAAACTGTTTTTT	TRBD1	once	16	TRBV28	TRBJ1-4
CATSRGRYGPQHF	TGTGCCACCAGCAGAGGACGGTACGGGCCCCAGCATTTT	.	once	13	TRBV15	TRBJ1-5
CASSLFGQDNEQFF	TGCGCCAGCAGCTTGTTCGGCCAAGACAATGAGCAGTTCTTC	.	.	14	TRBV5-1	TRBJ2-1
CASSQGAGRGTEAFF	TGTGCCAGCAGCCAAGGGGCAGGAAGGGGCACTGAAGCTTTCTTT	.	.	15	TRBV4-2	TRBJ1-1
CAALGVLSIPPYNEQFF	TGTGCAGCCCTGGGGGTCTTGTCTATACCACCCTACAATGAGCAGTTCTTC	.	.	17	TRBV30	TRBJ2-1
CSARQKTGDYNSPLHF	TGCAGTGCTAGACAGAAGACAGGTGACTATAATTCACCCCTCCACTTT	.	.	16	TRBV20-1	TRBJ1-6
CSVDRQDTNYGYTF	TGCAGCGTTGACCGACAGGATACTAACTATGGCTACACCTTC	.	.	14	TRBV29-1	TRBJ1-2
CASSEGATNEQFF	TGTGCCAGCAGTGAAGGAGCGACCAATGAGCAGTTCTTC	.	.	13	TRBV6-4	TRBJ2-1
CASSQESNGPSYEQYF	TGTGCCAGCAGCCAAGAATCAAACGGGCCTTCCTACGAGCAGTACTTC	.	.	16	TRBV4-2	TRBJ2-7
CATSTKGQTYQETQYF	TGTGCCACCAGTACTAAGGGACAGACGTACCAAGAGACCCAGTACTTC	TRBD1	.	16	TRBV15	TRBJ2-5
CAWSVGFGTSATDTQYF	TGTGCCTGGAGTGTAGGCTTCGGGACTAGCGCGACAGATACGCAGTATTTT	TRBD2	.	17	TRBV30	TRBJ2-3
CASSDTSGRPDTQYF	TGTGCCAGCAGCGACACTAGCGGGAGGCCAGATACGCAGTATTTT	TRBD2	.	15	TRBV9	TRBJ2-3
CTSSQPGTSGGPFQETQYF	TGCACCAGCAGCCAACCAGGGACTAGCGGGGGCCCCTTCCAAGAGACCCAGTACTTC	.	.	19	TRBV1	TRBJ2-5
CATSRETHQPQHF	TGTGCCACCAGCAGAGAGACACATCAGCCCCAGCATTTT	.	.	13	TRBV15	TRBJ1-5
CASSLSVGGLQETQYF	TGTGCCAGCAGCTTATCGGTTGGGGGCCTGCAGGAGACCCAGTACTTC	.	.	16	TRBV11-2	TRBJ2-5
CASSPLEDNEQFF	TGCGCCAGCAGCCCCCTCGAGGACAATGAGCAGTTCTTC	.	.	13	TRBV5-1	TRBJ2-1
CASNPEVNEQFF	TGTGCCAGCAATCCCGAGGTGAATGAGCAGTTCTTC	.	.	12	TRBV7-9	TRBJ2-1
CASTQGQGYEQYF	TGTGCCAGCACTCAAGGACAGGGCTACGAGCAGTACTTC	TRBD1	.	13	TRBV2	TRBJ2-7
CASSPAGGSGELFF	TGTGCCAGTAGCCCCGCGGGGGGGTCCGGGGAGCTGTTTTTT	TRBD2	.	14	TRBV19	TRBJ2-2
CASSPAVAGTYEQYF	TGTGCCAGCAGCCCGGCCGTAGCGGGGACCTACGAGCAGTACTTC	TRBD2	.	15	TRBV9	TRBJ2-7
CASSLTGRGEAFF	TGCGCCAGCAGCTTGACGGGACGTGGTGAAGCTTTCTTT	.	once	13	TRBV5-1	TRBJ1-1
CASSIPIRPAPDF	TGTGCCAGTAGTATTCCGATCCGACCAGCCCCGGACTTC	.	.	13	TRBV19	TRBJ2-5
CASSSAQGLYNEQFF	TGTGCCAGCAGTTCGGCGCAGGGGTTGTACAATGAGCAGTTCTTC	.	.	15	TRBV12-3/TRBV12-4	TRBJ2-1
CASSSPEESKETQYF	TGTGCCAGCAGCTCCCCGGAGGAAAGTAAAGAGACCCAGTACTTC	.	few	15	TRBV11-1	TRBJ2-5
CASSQDDNQETQYF	TGTGCCAGCAGCCAAGATGACAACCAGGAGACCCAGTACTTC	.	once	14	TRBV14	TRBJ2-5
CASSFWGSQETQYF	TGTGCCAGCAGCTTTTGGGGCAGCCAAGAGACCCAGTACTTC	.	.	14	TRBV7-9	TRBJ2-5
CASSLEQPYGYTF	TGCGCCAGCAGCTTGGAACAGCCCTATGGCTACACCTTC	.	.	13	TRBV5-1	TRBJ1-2
CSARDAAGGDTDTQYF	TGCAGTGCTAGAGATGCGGCGGGAGGGGACACAGATACGCAGTATTTT	TRBD2	.	16	TRBV20-1	TRBJ2-3
CASSLKGGGGQETQYF	TGTGCCAGCAGCCTCAAAGGGGGGGGAGGGCAAGAGACCCAGTACTTC	.	.	16	TRBV5-4	TRBJ2-5
CASSLGLAGPDTQYF	TGTGCCAGCAGCTTAGGACTAGCGGGGCCAGATACGCAGTATTTT	TRBD2	.	15	TRBV11-3	TRBJ2-3